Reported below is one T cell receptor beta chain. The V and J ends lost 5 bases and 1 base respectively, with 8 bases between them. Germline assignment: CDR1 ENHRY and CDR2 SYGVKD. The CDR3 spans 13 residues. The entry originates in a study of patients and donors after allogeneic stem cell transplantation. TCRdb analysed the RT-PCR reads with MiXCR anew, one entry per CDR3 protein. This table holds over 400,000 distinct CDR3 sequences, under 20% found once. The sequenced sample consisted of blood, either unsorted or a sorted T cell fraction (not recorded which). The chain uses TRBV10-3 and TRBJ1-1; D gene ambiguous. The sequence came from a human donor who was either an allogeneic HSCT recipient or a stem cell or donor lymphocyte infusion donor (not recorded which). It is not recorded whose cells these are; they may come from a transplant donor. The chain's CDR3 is CAISPPGNTEAFF. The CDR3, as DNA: TGTGCCATCAGTCCTCCAGGGAACACTGAAGCTTTCTTT.